The source of this T cell receptor beta chain is a study of shared clonotypes between healthy human individuals. Overall study results and limits: The sharing of 4.5% to 5.5% of naive CD4 clonotypes was seen across several donors. Researchers sampled blood only, noting tissue repertoires likely differ.

Per germline, CDR1 MNHEY and CDR2 SMNVEV (reference sequence). This CDR3 spans 15 amino acids. Trimming removed 5 bases at V and 6 bases at J, with 19 bases between. As concerns this clone: Its antigen is not known.

An assay was performed, and its level was deep. In the original processing: Filtering differed for immunoSEQ, which gave only junction sequences without quality scores. TCRdb keeps only in-frame clones here, not all; method: immunoSEQ multiplex PCR. V, J and clone size are those of that table, while D and trimming were read from the DNA. The sample carries some 2,500,000 clones, 80% to 95% recorded once. The source material was naive CD4+ T cells from PBMCs. The subset denotes: CD45RA+ positively selected. This receptor was identified in a man younger than 35 in good health. Some clones in this sample may be carry-over from other donors' samples. The V gene is TRBV27, the J gene TRBJ1-1; unclear D gene. Here the CDR3 reads CASSPHGGVTSEAFF. The DNA of the CDR3 is TGTGCCAGCAGTCCTCATGGCGGCGTCACGTCTGAAGCTTTCTTT.